These T cell receptor beta chains were read from a single sample in a study of read filtering for tumor transcriptome and immune sequencing. MiXCR, applied by TCRdb to the reads, yields one record per CDR3 protein. The repertoire holds some 30,000 distinct CDR3 sequences, about 18% seen once, with 16% in the top ten. Source material: a population of CD138-negative cells sorted from bone marrow. These receptors came from a donor aged 40 or older with multiple myeloma. Both conserved end residues are part of each CDR3. Each record gives: CDR3 DNA, CDR3 protein, D gene, clone size, V gene, J gene. A D gene is named only where the DNA matches it firmly. Size is omitted from some rows. Given values are once, few, many or a class for expanded clones.

CDR3 DNA: TGTGCCATCAGTGACCCAGACTCTGGGGCCAACGTCCTGACTTTC
CDR3 protein: CAISDPDSGANVLTF
D gene: -
clone size: many
V gene: TRBV10-3
J gene: TRBJ2-6

CDR3 DNA: TGTGCCATCCAGGGGGTGTTAAACCAGCCCCAGCATTTT
CDR3 protein: CAIQGVLNQPQHF
D gene: TRBD1
clone size: -
V gene: TRBV10-3
J gene: TRBJ1-5

CDR3 DNA: TGTGCCAGCAGTCCCGGACCGGGACAAGAGACCCAGTACTTC
CDR3 protein: CASSPGPGQETQYF
D gene: -
clone size: many
V gene: TRBV28
J gene: TRBJ2-5

CDR3 DNA: TGTGCCAGCAGCTCGTTTAGACAGCCAGCTAACTATGGCTACACCTTC
CDR3 protein: CASSSFRQPANYGYTF
D gene: -
clone size: few
V gene: TRBV7-8
J gene: TRBJ1-2

CDR3 DNA: TGTGCCAGCAGCTTAAAGGGGGAGGGCTACAATGAGCAGTTCTTC
CDR3 protein: CASSLKGEGYNEQFF
D gene: -
clone size: many
V gene: TRBV13
J gene: TRBJ2-1

CDR3 DNA: TGTGCCAGCAGTTCAGACAGCAATCAGCCCCAGCATTTT
CDR3 protein: CASSSDSNQPQHF
D gene: -
clone size: many
V gene: TRBV6-5
J gene: TRBJ1-5

CDR3 DNA: TGCGCCAGCAGTGAGTCGGAGAGGAGCTCCTGCGATGAGCAGTTCTTC
CDR3 protein: CASSESERSSCDEQFF
D gene: -
clone size: -
V gene: TRBV10-1
J gene: TRBJ2-1

CDR3 DNA: TGCAGCGTTGAACTCGGGGGTTACAATGAGCAGTTCTTC
CDR3 protein: CSVELGGYNEQFF
D gene: -
clone size: many
V gene: TRBV29-1
J gene: TRBJ2-1

CDR3 DNA: TGTGCCAGCAGCCAACCTGGGACAGCCGAGGACACCGGGGAGCTGTTTTTT
CDR3 protein: CASSQPGTAEDTGELFF
D gene: TRBD1
clone size: many
V gene: TRBV3-1
J gene: TRBJ2-2

CDR3 DNA: TGCAGCGTTGGGGGGGATGGCGCCGGGGAGCTGTTTTTT
CDR3 protein: CSVGGDGAGELFF
D gene: -
clone size: few
V gene: TRBV29-1
J gene: TRBJ2-2

CDR3 DNA: TGTGCCATCGGGTTACCCGAGACCCAGTACTTC
CDR3 protein: CAIGLPETQYF
D gene: -
clone size: -
V gene: TRBV10-3
J gene: TRBJ2-5

CDR3 DNA: TGTGCCAGCAGTTTCCAGGGAACCTACGAGCAGTACTTC
CDR3 protein: CASSFQGTYEQYF
D gene: -
clone size: many
V gene: TRBV12-3/TRBV12-4
J gene: TRBJ2-7

CDR3 DNA: TGTGCCAGCAGCGTAGACGGCCGCAGTAGCAATCAGCCCCAGCATTTT
CDR3 protein: CASSVDGRSSNQPQHF
D gene: -
clone size: few
V gene: TRBV9
J gene: TRBJ1-5

CDR3 DNA: TGTGCCAGCATAGGAAACTTGGCTAGCGGGAGGGGGAGCACAGATACGCAGTATTTT
CDR3 protein: CASIGNLASGRGSTDTQYF
D gene: TRBD2
clone size: many
V gene: TRBV28
J gene: TRBJ2-3

CDR3 DNA: TGTGCCAGCACTCTGGACCCTTTTGAAAAACTGTTTTTT
CDR3 protein: CASTLDPFEKLFF
D gene: -
clone size: many
V gene: TRBV6-1
J gene: TRBJ1-4

CDR3 DNA: TGCAGTGCTGAGAGCGGGAGTCTTTACACAGATACGCAGTATTTT
CDR3 protein: CSAESGSLYTDTQYF
D gene: TRBD2
clone size: many
V gene: TRBV20-1
J gene: TRBJ2-3

CDR3 DNA: TGTGCCAGCAGTGAAGAGCCTAGCGGGGGGTTAGATACGCAGTATTTT
CDR3 protein: CASSEEPSGGLDTQYF
D gene: TRBD2
clone size: many
V gene: TRBV2
J gene: TRBJ2-3

CDR3 DNA: TGTGCCTGGAATTTCGTCGGGTTTCCCTATACAGATACGCAGTATTTT
CDR3 protein: CAWNFVGFPYTDTQYF
D gene: -
clone size: many
V gene: TRBV30
J gene: TRBJ2-3

CDR3 DNA: TGCGCCAGCAGCCATTATGGGATGAACACTGAAGCTTTCTTT
CDR3 protein: CASSHYGMNTEAFF
D gene: -
clone size: -
V gene: TRBV5-1
J gene: TRBJ1-1

CDR3 DNA: TGTGCCAGCAGAAGAACAGTAAGCTCCTGCAATGAGCAGTTCTTC
CDR3 protein: CASRRTVSSCNEQFF
D gene: -
clone size: -
V gene: TRBV6-4
J gene: TRBJ2-1

CDR3 DNA: TGTGCCAGCAGCTCGACAGGTGGGGAGCAGTACTTC
CDR3 protein: CASSSTGGEQYF
D gene: -
clone size: many
V gene: TRBV6-5
J gene: TRBJ2-7

CDR3 DNA: TGTGCCAGCACGGGGGTATCGGAGGAGACCCAGTACTTC
CDR3 protein: CASTGVSEETQYF
D gene: -
clone size: medium-sized
V gene: TRBV6-1
J gene: TRBJ2-5

CDR3 DNA: TGTGCCAGCAGGGGGGGGACAAAGCAGTTCTTC
CDR3 protein: CASRGGTKQFF
D gene: -
clone size: medium-sized
V gene: TRBV28
J gene: TRBJ2-1

CDR3 DNA: TGTGCCAGCAGCAACGACAGGGGCCTGGATGAAAAACTGTTTTTT
CDR3 protein: CASSNDRGLDEKLFF
D gene: TRBD1
clone size: -
V gene: TRBV5-4
J gene: TRBJ1-4

CDR3 DNA: TGTGCCAGCAGTTTAGTAGCGGGTGCCTACAATGAGCAGTTCTTC
CDR3 protein: CASSLVAGAYNEQFF
D gene: TRBD2
clone size: -
V gene: TRBV27
J gene: TRBJ2-1

CDR3 DNA: TGTGCCAGCAGTTACTCGGGCCCTCTTGGCTCCTACGAGCAGTACTTC
CDR3 protein: CASSYSGPLGSYEQYF
D gene: -
clone size: many
V gene: TRBV6-5
J gene: TRBJ2-7

CDR3 DNA: TGTGCCACCGTAGAGGGACTCCCCTCCTCCAATGAGCAGTTCTTC
CDR3 protein: CATVEGLPSSNEQFF
D gene: -
clone size: -
V gene: TRBV28
J gene: TRBJ2-1

CDR3 DNA: TGTGCCAGCAGCGAGGGGACAGGGGCTGACGAGCAGTACTTC
CDR3 protein: CASSEGTGADEQYF
D gene: TRBD1
clone size: many
V gene: TRBV9
J gene: TRBJ2-7

CDR3 DNA: TGCAGCGCTTGGACACCTCCCTACGAGCAGTACTTC
CDR3 protein: CSAWTPPYEQYF
D gene: -
clone size: many
V gene: TRBV29-1
J gene: TRBJ2-7

CDR3 DNA: TGTGCCTGTTCGACCGACAGCTCCTACAATGAGCAGTTCTTC
CDR3 protein: CACSTDSSYNEQFF
D gene: -
clone size: many
V gene: TRBV30
J gene: TRBJ2-1

CDR3 DNA: TGTGCCAGCAGTGACGGGGCTAATGAAAAACTGTTTTTT
CDR3 protein: CASSDGANEKLFF
D gene: -
clone size: many
V gene: TRBV6-4
J gene: TRBJ1-4

CDR3 DNA: TGTGCCATCAGGATCGGGGGGCGCAACACCGGGGAGCTGTTTTTT
CDR3 protein: CAIRIGGRNTGELFF
D gene: -
clone size: many
V gene: TRBV10-3
J gene: TRBJ2-2

CDR3 DNA: TGCAGTCCTCAAGTTCGGTGGCGGGAGGGCCTAGTTGCAGATACGCAGTATTTT
CDR3 protein: CSPQVRWREGLVADTQYF
D gene: TRBD2
clone size: many
V gene: TRBV20-1
J gene: TRBJ2-3

CDR3 DNA: TGTGCCAGCAGCTTAGTGGCGTCGCGGGACTACGAGCAGTACTTC
CDR3 protein: CASSLVASRDYEQYF
D gene: -
clone size: many
V gene: TRBV7-8
J gene: TRBJ2-7

CDR3 DNA: TGTGCCAGCAGCTTAGCAGCGCCCACCGGGGAGCTGTTTTTT
CDR3 protein: CASSLAAPTGELFF
D gene: -
clone size: many
V gene: TRBV7-2
J gene: TRBJ2-2

CDR3 DNA: TGTGCCAGCAGCCCTCTATACTCTGGGGCCAACGTCCTGACTTTC
CDR3 protein: CASSPLYSGANVLTF
D gene: -
clone size: many
V gene: TRBV9
J gene: TRBJ2-6

CDR3 DNA: TGTGCCAGCAGCACAACCGGGGGGAGGACTGAAGCTTTCTTT
CDR3 protein: CASSTTGGRTEAFF
D gene: -
clone size: many
V gene: TRBV7-9
J gene: TRBJ1-1

CDR3 DNA: TGTGCCAGTAAGCTATACGGGGGCGGGCCCTACAATGAGCAGTTCTTC
CDR3 protein: CASKLYGGGPYNEQFF
D gene: -
clone size: many
V gene: TRBV19
J gene: TRBJ2-1

CDR3 DNA: TGCAGTGCTAGAGGAGTTCTGGGGGCGGCCTACAATGAGCAGTTCTTC
CDR3 protein: CSARGVLGAAYNEQFF
D gene: -
clone size: medium-sized
V gene: TRBV20-1
J gene: TRBJ2-1

CDR3 DNA: TGTGCCAGCTCACCAGCGGGACTACCAGATACGCAGTATTTT
CDR3 protein: CASSPAGLPDTQYF
D gene: TRBD2
clone size: many
V gene: TRBV18
J gene: TRBJ2-3

CDR3 DNA: TGTGCCAGCAGTTCAATCCAGCCCGGGGTCCTGACTTTC
CDR3 protein: CASSSIQPGVLTF
D gene: -
clone size: many
V gene: TRBV7-9
J gene: TRBJ2-6

CDR3 DNA: TGTGCCAGCAGCACGGACAGGACTCGGGGTACGCAGTATTTT
CDR3 protein: CASSTDRTRGTQYF
D gene: TRBD1
clone size: many
V gene: TRBV7-6
J gene: TRBJ2-3